The clone carrying this TCR beta chain was seen only once. These data originate in a study of blood T cell repertoires in COVID-19. Turning to the study itself: COVID-19 samples, acute and convalescent, were from the United States, Italy and Spain.

Original data processing: Estimation of nucleated cell counts relied on the amplification of reference gene primers. This table comes from immunoSEQ multiplex PCR, and its TCRdb copy is limited to in-frame clones, with some not included. V, J and clone size are taken as reported in that table, and D and trimming were inferred from the DNA itself. In the table there are some 200,000 clones, roughly 80% of which are singletons. Losses at the gene ends were 1 base for V and 6 bases for J; bases not matched to a gene: 8. CDR1 is SGHTA and CDR2 is FQGTGA in the germline V gene. The CDR3 length is 16 residues.

The source of this sequence is a human donor with acute or convalescent COVID-19. The donor label of this sample is uncertain. Material: peripheral blood. This sequence joins TRBV7-3 and TRBJ2-3; 9 nucleotides match TRBD1. The chain's CDR3 is CASSLNPGTGKDTQYF. DNA for the CDR3: TGTGCCAGCAGCTTAAACCCGGGGACAGGGAAGGATACGCAGTATTTT.